These T cell receptor beta chains were read from a single sample in a study of shared clonotypes between healthy human individuals. Using immunoSEQ multiplex PCR, the repertoire was profiled, and TCRdb retains in-frame clones only, with some absent. The table lists 1,400,000 or so clones, approximately 98.5% of them singletons, with around 0.38% in the top ten. Sequenced input: naive CD4+ T cells sorted from blood. The receptors shown here come from a man under 40 in good health. CDR3s include the opening cysteine and the closing phenylalanine or tryptophan. D genes are given only for firm matches. Size values are once, few and many counts, or a class for expanded clones, and some rows have none.

abundance,d_gene,v_gene,j_gene,CDR3nt,CDR3aa
once,TRBD2,TRBV5-4,TRBJ2-3,TGTGCCAGCAGCAATGGGGGGGTAGCGGCGTATACGCAGTATTTT,CASSNGGVAAYTQYF
-,-,TRBV7-9,TRBJ2-1,TGTGCCAGCAGCCAACGGGTGAATGAGCAGTTCTTC,CASSQRVNEQFF
once,-,TRBV18,TRBJ1-2,TGTGCCAGCTCACCACCGAAAGGGGACTCTGGCTACACCTTC,CASSPPKGDSGYTF
-,-,TRBV18,TRBJ2-5,TGTGCCAGCTCCCCCCAGGAGACCCAGTACTTC,CASSPQETQYF
-,TRBD1,TRBV28,TRBJ2-7,TGTGCCAGCAGTTTAATCACAGGGGGCATTCTCTACGAGCAGTACTTC,CASSLITGGILYEQYF
-,TRBD2,TRBV29-1,TRBJ2-3,TGCAGCGCCCGCCAAGGGCGGGAGAGAACAGATACGCAGTATTTT,CSARQGRERTDTQYF
once,-,TRBV6-1,TRBJ1-5,TGTGCCAGCAGTGAAGCACAGGGAAATCAGCCCCAGCATTTT,CASSEAQGNQPQHF
-,TRBD1,TRBV7-9,TRBJ2-7,TGTGCCAGCAGCTTAGGTTTTGGGACAGGGGTAGACGAGCAGTACTTC,CASSLGFGTGVDEQYF
-,-,TRBV6-1,TRBJ1-3,TGTGCCAGCAGTGAAGGGCACCTTTTCTCTGGAAACACCATATATTTT,CASSEGHLFSGNTIYF
-,-,TRBV5-6,TRBJ2-1,TGTGCCAGCAGCTTCATTGGCAACAATGAGCAGTTCTTC,CASSFIGNNEQFF
-,-,TRBV6-4,TRBJ2-2,TGTGCCAGCAGTAAGATAGCGAACACCGGGGAGCTGTTTTTT,CASSKIANTGELFF
-,-,TRBV5-1,TRBJ2-7,TGCGCCAGCAGCCTCGCGGTATCCTACGAGCAGTACTTC,CASSLAVSYEQYF
-,-,TRBV29-1,TRBJ2-2,TGCAGCGTCTCGGGGACCACCGGGGAGCTGTTTTTT,CSVSGTTGELFF
-,-,TRBV4-1,TRBJ2-2,TGCGCCAGCAGCCAAGATGTGGGACAATACACCGGGGAGCTGTTTTTT,CASSQDVGQYTGELFF
-,-,TRBV19,TRBJ2-2,TGTGCCTCAAGGATAGGGCTAACGAACACCGGGGAGCTGTTTTTT,CASRIGLTNTGELFF
-,-,TRBV9,TRBJ2-3,TGTGCCAGCAGCCCCCGGGGTGGAAGAAGTGGGGATACGCAGTATTTT,CASSPRGGRSGDTQYF
-,-,TRBV27,TRBJ1-2,TGTGCCAGCAGTTTTTTAGGTAATCGACAGGATAATGGCTACACCTTC,CASSFLGNRQDNGYTF
-,-,TRBV4-2,TRBJ2-6,TGTGCCAGCAGCCAAGACGCACTTATCTCTGGGGCCAACGTCCTGACTTTC,CASSQDALISGANVLTF
-,TRBD2,TRBV5-1,TRBJ2-3,TGCGCCAGCACCAAAGGGGGACTAGCGGGAGGAGGTCCAGATACGCAGTATTTT,CASTKGGLAGGGPDTQYF
-,-,TRBV10-2,TRBJ2-3,TGCGCCAGCAGTGAGTCCGCAGATACGCAGTATTTT,CASSESADTQYF
-,-,TRBV11-2,TRBJ2-7,TGTGCCAGCAGCCCACCCGAGGGGCGTCTGGGCGAGCAGTACTTC,CASSPPEGRLGEQYF
-,-,TRBV11-2,TRBJ2-1,TGTGCCAGCAGCCCGAGGGTCCGTAATGAGCAGTTCTTC,CASSPRVRNEQFF
-,-,TRBV7-9,TRBJ1-5,TGTGCCAGCAGCTTCAACAGTCAACAGCCCCAGCATTTT,CASSFNSQQPQHF
-,-,TRBV19,TRBJ2-7,TGTGCCAGTAGTATGGGGGGGGCGGACCGCTCCTACGAGCAGTACTTC,CASSMGGADRSYEQYF
-,TRBD2,TRBV15,TRBJ2-1,TGTGCCACCAGCAAAGAGGGTGCGGGAGGGACTCACAATGAGCAGTTCTTC,CATSKEGAGGTHNEQFF
-,TRBD2,TRBV28,TRBJ2-1,TGTGCCAGCAGTTCCCGACTAGCGGGGAGATATGAGCAGTTCTTC,CASSSRLAGRYEQFF
once,TRBD1,TRBV6-6,TRBJ2-3,TGTGCCAGCAGTTACCGGGACAGGGTGGTCGATACGCAGTATTTT,CASSYRDRVVDTQYF
-,-,TRBV7-2,TRBJ2-3,TGTGCCAGCAGCTTCCGGCAGGGATCGTCCGGGAGCACAGATACGCAGTATTTT,CASSFRQGSSGSTDTQYF
-,TRBD1,TRBV27,TRBJ2-3,TGTGCCAGCAGTCCCGGGACAGCCCACACAGATACGCAGTATTTT,CASSPGTAHTDTQYF
-,-,TRBV13,TRBJ1-1,TGTGCCAGCAGCTTAGGGAGAGCGAACACTGAAGCTTTCTTT,CASSLGRANTEAFF
-,-,TRBV30,TRBJ1-5,TGTGCCTGGAGTGTGGGGGTGAACCAGCCCCAGCATTTT,CAWSVGVNQPQHF
-,-,TRBV23-1,TRBJ2-7,TGCGCCACCACTGGGGGCAACGAGCAGTACTTC,CATTGGNEQYF
-,-,TRBV20-1,TRBJ2-3,TGCAGTGCTAGACCCGCAGATACGCAGTATTTT,CSARPADTQYF
-,-,TRBV4-2,TRBJ2-7,TGTGCCAGCAGCCAAGAAACCCGGGACACGATAGAGCAGTACTTC,CASSQETRDTIEQYF
-,TRBD1,TRBV25-1,TRBJ2-5,TGTGCCACGCAAGGATCAGGGGGACAGACCCAGTACTTC,CATQGSGGQTQYF
-,-,TRBV20-1,TRBJ1-4,TGCAGTGCGCGCAGAAATGAAAAACTGTTTTTT,CSARRNEKLFF
-,-,TRBV30,TRBJ1-2,TGTGCCTGGAGTGGGCAGACAGGAGGCTACACCTTC,CAWSGQTGGYTF
-,-,TRBV11-3,TRBJ2-7,TGTGCCAGCAGCCGAGGGGCCAGCTCCTACGAGCAGTACTTC,CASSRGASSYEQYF
-,-,TRBV2,TRBJ2-2,TGTGCCAGCAGTGGCAGGGCTCTTACCGGGGAGCTGTTTTTT,CASSGRALTGELFF
once,-,TRBV28,TRBJ1-2,TGTGCCAGCACCTCGATAAATATGGTCGGCGGCTACACCTTC,CASTSINMVGGYTF
-,TRBD2,TRBV19,TRBJ2-7,TGTGCCAGTAGTAGGACTAGCCTTACCTACGAGCAGTACTTC,CASSRTSLTYEQYF
-,-,TRBV10-3,TRBJ1-1,TGTGCCATCGGGGAGGGGGTTGCAGAAGCTTTCTTT,CAIGEGVAEAFF
-,TRBD1,TRBV18,TRBJ1-2,TGTGCCAGCTCAAACGGGGACAGGGGGCGTGCTAACTATGGCTACACCTTC,CASSNGDRGRANYGYTF
few,TRBD1,TRBV5-1,TRBJ2-7,TGCGCCAGCAGCTTGGGGACAGGGTACTACGAGCAGTACTTC,CASSLGTGYYEQYF
-,TRBD1,TRBV9,TRBJ1-3,TGTGCCAGCAGCATAACAGGGGATTCTGGAAACACCATATATTTT,CASSITGDSGNTIYF
-,TRBD1,TRBV6-1,TRBJ1-4,TGTGCCAGCAGTGAAGCGTGGGACAGGGGGGAGTTGAGGAGAAAACTGTTTTTT,CASSEAWDRGELRRKLFF
-,-,TRBV7-9,TRBJ2-2,TGTGCCAGCAGCAAAAACACCGGGGAGCTGTTTTTT,CASSKNTGELFF
-,-,TRBV5-4,TRBJ2-3,TGTGCCAGCAGCCCTCGTAATTGGGGCGCAGATACGCAGTATTTT,CASSPRNWGADTQYF
-,TRBD2,TRBV27,TRBJ2-7,TGTGCCAGCAGTTTAATCTGGACTAGCGGGAACTCCTACGAGCAGTACTTC,CASSLIWTSGNSYEQYF
-,-,TRBV7-9,TRBJ2-7,TGTGCCAGCAGCTTAGAAGGGCCCCGAAACGAGCAGTACTTC,CASSLEGPRNEQYF
-,TRBD2,TRBV18,TRBJ2-5,TGTGCCAGCTCATCCGGACTAGCGGGTACCCAAGAGACCCAGTACTTC,CASSSGLAGTQETQYF
-,TRBD1,TRBV5-4,TRBJ1-5,TGTGCCAGCAGCCCGGACAGGGAGGTTCAGCCCCAGCATTTT,CASSPDREVQPQHF